The entry that follows covers one T cell receptor (beta chain) sequence. Its cognate antigen is unknown. This specimen comes from a study of post-analysis software for immune sequencing data. The study's findings and limits: There were five or six TRBV segments more frequent in patients than controls, and TRBV5-6, TRBV5-1 and TRBV20-1 were among them. Batch-matched samples strongly co-clustered by F measure.

Unique molecular identifiers featured in each of the TCR beta cDNA libraries. TCRdb processed the PCR reads anew with MiXCR; each CDR3 protein has one entry. The sample has roughly 620,000 distinct CDR3 sequences, 44% seen once. J was trimmed by 5 bases and V by 0 bases; bases with no gene match: 6. This CDR3 contains 16 residues. Germline V gene data show CDR1 as SGDLS and CDR2 as YYNGEE. The sample taken for sequencing was blood. This receptor was obtained from a girl under 18 with multiple sclerosis. The V gene is TRBV9, the J gene TRBJ2-1; 9 bases fit TRBD2. The chain's CDR3 is CASSVAPAGGNNEQFF. CDR3 sequence (DNA): TGTGCCAGCAGCGTAGCACCAGCGGGGGGCAACAATGAGCAGTTCTTC. The variable domain in full, with the rest retrieved from reference TRBV9 and TRBJ2-1, is DSGVTQTPKHLITATGQRVTLRCSPRSGDLSVYWYQQSLDQGLQFLIQYYNGEERAKGNILERFSAQQFPDLHSELNLSSLELGDSALYFCASSVAPAGGNNEQFFGPGTRLTVL.